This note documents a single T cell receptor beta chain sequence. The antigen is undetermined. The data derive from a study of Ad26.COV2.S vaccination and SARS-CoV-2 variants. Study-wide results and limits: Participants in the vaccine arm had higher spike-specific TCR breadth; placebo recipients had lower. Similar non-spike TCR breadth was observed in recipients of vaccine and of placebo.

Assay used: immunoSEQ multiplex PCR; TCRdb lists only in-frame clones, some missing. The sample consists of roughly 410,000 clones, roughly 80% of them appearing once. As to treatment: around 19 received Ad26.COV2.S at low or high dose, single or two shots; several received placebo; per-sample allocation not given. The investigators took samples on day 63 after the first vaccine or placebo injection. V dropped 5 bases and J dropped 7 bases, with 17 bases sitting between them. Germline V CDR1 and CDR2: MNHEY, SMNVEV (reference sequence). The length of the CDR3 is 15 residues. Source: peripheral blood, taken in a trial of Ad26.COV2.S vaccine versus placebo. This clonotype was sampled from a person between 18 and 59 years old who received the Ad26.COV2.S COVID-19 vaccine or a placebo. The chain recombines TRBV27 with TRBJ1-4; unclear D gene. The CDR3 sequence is CASSPTGSVGEKLFF. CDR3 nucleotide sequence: TGTGCCAGCAGTCCAACCGGGTCAGTAGGTGAAAAACTGTTTTTT.